This TCR beta chain derives from a study of blood T cell repertoires in COVID-19. Study-wide background: In each case, the material was cDNA or gDNA derived from T cells, B-cell-depleted T cells, or PBMCs.

As originally analysed: Amplification of reference gene primers was used by the study to estimate nucleated cell counts. The table came from immunoSEQ multiplex PCR; TCRdb's copy has only in-frame clones and leaves some out. V, J and clone size are taken as reported in that table, and D and trimming were inferred from the DNA itself. The sample holds roughly 230,000 clones, roughly 80% seen once. Trimming left V 5 bases short and J 5 bases short, with 3 bases between. This CDR3 spans 10 amino acids. This TCR was sampled from a man aged 50 to 59 with active or convalescent COVID-19. The V and J genes are TRBV12-3 or TRBV12-4 and TRBJ1-1, with D unclear. Sequencing was done on a sample of peripheral blood. The CDR3 nucleotides are TGTGCCAGCAGTCGTACTGAAGCTTTCTTT. It codes for CASSRTEAFF.